What follows are 17 T cell receptor beta chains derived from one specimen sequenced in a study of T cells after yellow fever vaccination. TCRdb recomputed calls from the 5' RACE reads with MiXCR, one row per CDR3 protein. This sample has under 300,000 distinct CDR3 sequences, with more than 6.5% found just once. Source: CD4+ T cells sorted from PBMCs, taken on the day of the yellow fever booster vaccination. These receptor sequences come from a man aged 30 to 39 who received the YFV17D yellow fever vaccine.

This clonotype occurred many times. This rearrangement joins TRBV7-2 to TRBJ2-3; the match to TRBD2 covers 7 bases. The V and J ends lost 1 base and 12 bases, in that order; junction bases with no gene match: 7. Germline values: CDR1 SGHTA, CDR2 FQGNSA. This CDR3 is built from 13 residues. The CDR3 loop is CASSLEASGFQYF. DNA for the CDR3: TGTGCCAGCAGCTTAGAAGCTAGCGGTTTTCAGTATTTT.

This clonotype turned up a few times. The V call is TRBV9, the J call TRBJ2-1, with 10 bases that match TRBD2. There are 15 residues in the CDR3. The V gene end was trimmed by 4 bases and the J gene end by 6 bases; junction bases not matched to a gene: 7. From germline, CDR1 is SGDLS and CDR2 YYNGEE. This CDR3 is CASSLWSGRGNEQFF. The DNA of the CDR3 is TGTGCCAGCAGCCTTTGGAGCGGGAGGGGCAATGAGCAGTTCTTC.

Many counts were recorded for this clonotype. V gene TRBV6-5 combines with J gene TRBJ2-1; D is undetermined. Germline CDR1 reads MNHEY; CDR2 reads SVGAGI. CDR3 length: 13 residues. V was cut by 0 bases and J by 7 bases, with 7 bases left in between. The DNA of the CDR3 is TGTGCCAGCAGTTACTCTCGCGTTAATGAGCAGTTCTTC. As protein: CASSYSRVNEQFF.

This clonotype was seen only a few times. This chain links TRBV27 with TRBJ2-2, with D unresolved. Trimming left V 10 bases short and J 6 bases short, with 9 bases between. CDR3 length: 11 residues. The germline CDR1 and CDR2 sequences are MNHEY and SMNVEV (reference sequence). The CDR3 DNA is TGTGCCACCCAATCTGCCGGGGAGCTGTTTTTT. Protein sequence: CATQSAGELFF.

J is TRBJ2-1 and V is TRBV9; no clear D. Between the trimmed V and J ends, which lost 0 bases and 0 bases, there was a span of 4 bases. Germline CDR1 is SGDLS and CDR2 is YYNGEE. There are 14 residues in the CDR3. The CDR3 coding sequence is TGTGCCAGCAGCGTAGGTTCCTCCTACAATGAGCAGTTCTTC. Its translation is CASSVGSSYNEQFF. Full variable domain (remainder filled in from reference TRBV9 and TRBJ2-1): DSGVTQTPKHLITATGQRVTLRCSPRSGDLSVYWYQQSLDQGLQFLIQYYNGEERAKGNILERFSAQQFPDLHSELNLSSLELGDSALYFCASSVGSSYNEQFFGPGTRLTVL.

Only a few counts were recorded for this clonotype. V is TRBV7-8 and J is TRBJ2-1; the match to TRBD2 covers 11 bases. After removal of 1 base from V and 7 bases from J, the junction contained 6 bases not matched to a gene. This CDR3 is 16 amino acids long. Looked up from germline, CDR1 is SGHVS and CDR2 is FQNEAQ. The CDR3 loop reads CASSLGGGLAANEQFF. CDR3 coding DNA: TGTGCCAGCAGCTTAGGGGGGGGACTAGCGGCTAATGAGCAGTTCTTC. The whole variable domain, filled in from reference TRBV7-8 and TRBJ2-1, reads GAGVSQSPRYKVAKRGQDVALRCDPISGHVSLFWYQQALGQGPEFLTYFQNEAQLDKSGLPSDRFFAERPEGSVSTLKIQRTQQEDSAVYLCASSLGGGLAANEQFFGPGTRLTVL.

In its sample, this clonotype was seen many times. This chain links TRBV7-2 with TRBJ2-3; 9 nucleotides match TRBD1. Trimming removed 5 bases from V and 2 bases from J; junction bases left unmatched: 5. CDR1 SGHTA and CDR2 FQGNSA come from the germline V gene. There are 15 residues in the CDR3. The CDR3: CASSAWDRVTDTQYF. In DNA, the CDR3 is TGTGCCAGCAGCGCGTGGGACAGGGTCACAGATACGCAGTATTTT.

On this clonotype: A much larger clone sits a single nucleotide away, making a read error possible. The chain has TRBV5-1 and TRBJ2-1; 8 nucleotides line up with TRBD2. V lost 1 base and J lost 8; bases outside the gene matches: 14. This CDR3 region has 17 residues. Germline CDR1 reads SGHRS; CDR2 reads YFSETQ. CDR3 coding DNA: TGCGCCAGCAGCTTGACTGTCGCGGGAGCGGGGGACGATGAGCAGTTCTTC. Encoded protein: CASSLTVAGAGDDEQFF.

CDR3 coding DNA: TGTGCCAGCAGTTACGGGGTATATAATTCACCCCTCCACTTT. Encoded protein: CASSYGVYNSPLHF. The V call is TRBV6-5, the J call TRBJ1-6; no reliable D call. The length of the CDR3 is 14 residues. Trimming left V 2 bases short and J 4 bases short, with 6 bases between. Germline loops: CDR1 MNHEY, CDR2 SVGAGI.

This clonotype was seen at least ten times. CDR3 sequence reads: CASSQELGTGLSDEQFF. CDR3 in DNA: TGTGCCAGCAGCCAAGAGTTAGGGACAGGGCTTTCGGATGAGCAGTTCTTC. V usage is TRBV14 and J usage is TRBJ2-1; 9 bases are shared with TRBD1. The CDR3 loop spans 17 amino acids. With 0 bases clipped from V and 8 bases from J, the junction kept 11 bases outside the gene matches. Germline V gives CDR1 SGHDN, CDR2 FVKESK.

This chain joins TRBV5-5 and TRBJ2-5, with 8 bases aligning to TRBD1. With 6 bases clipped from V and 0 bases from J, the junction kept 4 bases outside the gene matches. Germline CDR1 reads SGHKS; CDR2 reads YYEKEE (reference sequence). This CDR3 spans 14 amino acids. CDR3 sequence: CASTNRGDQETQYF. The CDR3 DNA reads as TGTGCCAGCACCAACAGGGGGGACCAAGAGACCCAGTACTTC.

The sample holds a few counts of this clonotype. V and J are TRBV20-1 and TRBJ2-5, with D perhaps TRBD1 (5 bases). The CDR3 sequence is 12 residues long. V lost 3 bases, J lost 14 bases, and 19 bases lay in between. Per the germline V gene, CDR1 is DFQATT and CDR2 is SNEGSKA (reference sequence). CDR3 in amino acids: CSASSATDPQYF. The CDR3 coding sequence is TGCAGTGCTAGCTCCGCGACAGACCCGCAATACTTC.

This clonotype was counted only a few times. The gene calls are TRBV29-1 and TRBJ1-4; D is perhaps TRBD1 (5 bases). Germline V gene data show CDR1 as SQVTM and CDR2 as ANQGSEA. V was shortened by 7 bases and J by 8 bases, with 20 bases between the two germline ends. CDR3 length equals 14 residues. DNA of the CDR3: TGCAGCGCTCGGGAAACAGGAGCTAGCGAAAAACTGTTTTTT. Translating gives CSARETGASEKLFF.

This clonotype was picked up a small number of times. This chain links TRBV5-1 with TRBJ2-1, with D perhaps given as TRBD1 or TRBD2 (5 bases each). CDR1 and CDR2 (germline): SGHRS, YFSETQ. V was cut by 3 bases and J by 7 bases, with 17 bases left in between. CDR3 size: 15 residues. CDR3 residues: CASSSQGGGGNEQFF. CDR3 sequence (DNA): TGCGCCAGCAGCTCCCAGGGTGGAGGTGGAAATGAGCAGTTCTTC. Drawing the rest from reference TRBV5-1 and TRBJ2-1, the complete variable domain is KAGVTQTPRYLIKTRGQQVTLSCSPISGHRSVSWYQQTPGQGLQFLFEYFSETQRNKGNFPGRFSGRQFSNSRSEMNVSTLELGDSALYLCASSSQGGGGNEQFFGPGTRLTVL.

A single count supports this clonotype. With a much larger clone just one base away, this may be a read error. CDR3 in DNA: TGCGCCAGCAGCTTGGACCCGGGGAACGGGTCCAACGTCCTGACTTTC. This encodes CASSLDPGNGSNVLTF. This chain uses TRBV5-1 with TRBJ2-6; D is perhaps TRBD2 (5 bases). Germline CDR1 is SGHRS and CDR2 is YFSETQ. The ends were cut back, 0 bases at V and 8 bases at J, with 15 bases in the middle. The CDR3 has 16 residues.

This clonotype has just a few counts. This sequence joins TRBV27 and TRBJ1-2; D gene uncertain. Trimming took 4 bases from V and 2 from J, leaving 8 bases between them. Germline values: CDR1 MNHEY, CDR2 SMNVEV (reference sequence). This CDR3 contains 13 residues. Written as DNA, the CDR3 is TGTGCCAGCAGTTCCCCCGGGAACTATGGCTACACCTTC. Translation: CASSSPGNYGYTF.

This chain uses TRBV4-1 with TRBJ1-3; a possible D gene is TRBD1 (5 bases). Germline V CDR1 and CDR2: MGHRA, YSYEKL. V dropped 4 bases and J dropped 8 bases, with 12 bases sitting between them. The CDR3 is 13 residues long. The CDR3 loop reads CASSRDGGYTIYF. The CDR3 coding sequence is TGCGCCAGCAGCCGGGACGGAGGGTACACCATATATTTT.